This T cell receptor (beta chain) stems from a study of T cell changes during pregnancy in multiple sclerosis. This clone has only one observation. Germline V gene lookup returns CDR1 LNHDA and CDR2 SQIVND (reference sequence). V gave up 3 bases and J gave up 7 bases; unmatched junction bases: 7. This CDR3 has 16 amino acids. Libraries were prepared by immunoSEQ multiplex PCR; TCRdb keeps only in-frame clonotypes and omits some of them. In the table there are fewer than 95,000 clones, 90% to 95% of which are singletons. Specimen: peripheral blood, collected in the third trimester of pregnancy. This receptor was identified in a female donor with multiple sclerosis, enrolled in a pregnancy study. This chain joins TRBV19 and TRBJ2-2; 11 bases line up with TRBD2. The CDR3 here is CASSIRLAGGRGELFF. CDR3 DNA sequence: TGTGCCAGTAGTATTAGGCTAGCGGGAGGACGCGGGGAGCTGTTTTTT. Complete variable domain (other parts from reference TRBV19 and TRBJ2-2): DGGITQSPKYLFRKEGQNVTLSCEQNLNHDAMYWYRQDPGQGLRLIYYSQIVNDFQKGDIAEGYSVSREKKESFPLTVTSAQKNPTAFYLCASSIRLAGGRGELFFGEGSRLTVL.